This TCR beta chain was recovered during a study of beta chain features in type 1 diabetes. Study details: Across every sample, some 110 million sorted cells were examined in total.

Points from the study as a whole: There was a moderate but significant shortening of TCRB CDR3s in all four CD4+ subsets of Type 1 diabetes patients. In the patient group, naive, central memory and Treg TCRB repertoires seemed more alike than in the healthy donor group.

Sequenced material consisted of expressed TCRB transcripts (all of the isolated RNA was reverse transcribed). The data were produced by immunoSEQ multiplex PCR, yet TCRdb's version contains in-frame clones alone and is incomplete. Here the sample spans 140,000 to 150,000 clones, 13% being singletons. Concerning this clone itself: Its antigen remains unknown.

Losses at the gene ends were 3 bases for V and 9 bases for J; bases not matched to a gene: 8. Germline values: CDR1 SQVTM, CDR2 ANQGSEA. This CDR3 contains 14 residues. The sequence derives from a man younger than 30 with type 1 diabetes. The rearrangement uses TRBV29-1 and TRBJ2-1; 10 bases fit TRBD2. Sequenced: central memory CD4+ T cells from blood. The CDR3 DNA follows: TGCAGCGTTGAGTCGGCTAGCGGGGGACCTGAGCAGTTCTTC. Amino acids: CSVESASGGPEQFF.